This T cell receptor (beta chain) stems from a study of cytomegalovirus exposure and HLA in healthy donors. PCR used 60 Vbeta primers and 13 Jbeta primers. Per the authors' pipeline: Later, roughly 80 million unique TCR beta chains were counted in an analysis, and some 9.9 million of them were shared. Some clones are missing from TCRdb's copy, which holds only in-frame ones; the method was immunoSEQ multiplex PCR. That table is the source of V, J and clone size, and D and trimming were worked out from the DNA. The specimen's table records roughly 80,000 clones. Sampled while nominally healthy, donors likely had unrecorded immune exposures. The V gene's germline CDR1 is MRHNA and CDR2 SNTAGT. V shed 2 bases and J shed 7 bases, with 18 bases lying between them. This CDR3 comprises 17 residues. About this clone itself: Its antigen is not identified.

The study, taken as a whole, reports: TCR beta V segments were, for the most part, productive about 87% or about 30% of the time in an earlier analysis. Later work found that TCR association rates differed between HLA loci; DRB1 had the most and HLA-C the fewest.

The receptor comes from a woman aged 30 to 39 in good health and CMV-seronegative. The J gene is TRBJ1-6, the V gene TRBV6-4; a weak D match, TRBD1 (6 bases). Sequencing used PBMCs. In DNA form, the CDR3 reads TGTGCCAGCAGTGACCCCGTAACAGGGCCCTTAAATTCACCCCTCCACTTT. Translation: CASSDPVTGPLNSPLHF.